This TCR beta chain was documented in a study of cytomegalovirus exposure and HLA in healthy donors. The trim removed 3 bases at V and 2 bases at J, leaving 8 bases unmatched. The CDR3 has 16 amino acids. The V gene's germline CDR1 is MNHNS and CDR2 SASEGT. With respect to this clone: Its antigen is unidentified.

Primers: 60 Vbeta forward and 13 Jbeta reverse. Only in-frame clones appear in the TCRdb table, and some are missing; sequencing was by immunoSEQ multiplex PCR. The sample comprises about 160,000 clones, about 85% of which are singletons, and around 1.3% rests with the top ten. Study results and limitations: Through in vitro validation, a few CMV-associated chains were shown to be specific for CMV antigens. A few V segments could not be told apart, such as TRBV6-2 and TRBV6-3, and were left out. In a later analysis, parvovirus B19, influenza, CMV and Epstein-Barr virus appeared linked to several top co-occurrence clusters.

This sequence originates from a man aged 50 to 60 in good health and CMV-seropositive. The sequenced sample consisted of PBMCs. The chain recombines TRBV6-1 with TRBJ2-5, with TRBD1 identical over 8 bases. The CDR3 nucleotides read TGTGCCAGCAGTGACCACCCCGGGACAGGACAAGAGACCCAGTACTTC. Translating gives CASSDHPGTGQETQYF.